This T cell receptor beta chain is drawn from a study of T cells after yellow fever vaccination. The study's findings and limits: Weaker in magnitude, the secondary response showed a faster peak on day 5 versus 15. Reappearing after the booster were most of the clones from primary vaccination (roughly 95% CD4, around 88% CD8). A limited proportion of clonotypes was detected within both the CD4 and CD8 compartments.

A word on this clonotype: What it recognizes is unknown.

The CDR3 runs 17 residues. Germline V CDR1 and CDR2: SGDLS, YYNGEE. Losses at the gene ends were 2 bases for V and 5 bases for J; bases not matched to a gene: 9. Via MiXCR, TCRdb re-called the 5' RACE reads, giving one row per CDR3 protein. The sample has about 260,000 distinct CDR3 sequences, roughly 5% seen once. The specimen comprised CD4+ T cells sorted from PBMCs, sampled on the day of the yellow fever booster vaccination. The TCR sequence derives from a man between 18 and 29 years old who received the YFV17D yellow fever vaccine. J is TRBJ1-5 and V is TRBV9; TRBD1 matches 11 bases. CDR3 DNA sequence: TGTGCCAGCAGCGTCCGGGACAGGGGGAAGATCCATCAGCCCCAGCATTTT. Its translation is CASSVRDRGKIHQPQHF.